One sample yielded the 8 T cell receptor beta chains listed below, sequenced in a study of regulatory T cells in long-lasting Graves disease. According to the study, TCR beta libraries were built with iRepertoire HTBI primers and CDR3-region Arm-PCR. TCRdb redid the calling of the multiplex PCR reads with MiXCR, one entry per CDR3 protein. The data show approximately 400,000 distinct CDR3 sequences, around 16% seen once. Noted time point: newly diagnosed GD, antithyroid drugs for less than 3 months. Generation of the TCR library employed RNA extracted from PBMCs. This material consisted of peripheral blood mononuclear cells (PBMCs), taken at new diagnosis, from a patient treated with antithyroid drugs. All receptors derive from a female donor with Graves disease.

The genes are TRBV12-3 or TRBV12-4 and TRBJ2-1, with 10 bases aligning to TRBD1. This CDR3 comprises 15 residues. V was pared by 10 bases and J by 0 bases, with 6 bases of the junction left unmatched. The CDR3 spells CAIRQGASSYNEQFF. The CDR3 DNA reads TGTGCCATAAGACAGGGGGCGAGCTCCTACAATGAGCAGTTCTTC.

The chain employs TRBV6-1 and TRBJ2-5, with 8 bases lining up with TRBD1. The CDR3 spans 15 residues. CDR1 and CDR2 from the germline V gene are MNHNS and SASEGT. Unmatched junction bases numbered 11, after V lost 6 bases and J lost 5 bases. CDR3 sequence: CASRGRATGVETQYF. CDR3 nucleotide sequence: TGTGCCAGCAGAGGGCGGGCGACAGGGGTGGAGACCCAGTACTTC.

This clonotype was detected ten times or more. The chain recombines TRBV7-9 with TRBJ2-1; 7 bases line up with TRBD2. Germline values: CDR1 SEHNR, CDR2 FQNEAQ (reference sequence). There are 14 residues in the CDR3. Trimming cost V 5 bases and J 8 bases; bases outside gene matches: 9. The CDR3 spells CASSAREGSYEQFF. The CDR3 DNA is TGTGCCAGCAGCGCCAGGGAGGGGTCATATGAGCAGTTCTTC.

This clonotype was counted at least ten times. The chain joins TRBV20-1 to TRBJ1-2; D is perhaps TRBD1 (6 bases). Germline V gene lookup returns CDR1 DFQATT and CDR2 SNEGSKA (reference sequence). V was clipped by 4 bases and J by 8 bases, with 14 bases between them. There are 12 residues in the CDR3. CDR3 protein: CSAIGHRDGYTF. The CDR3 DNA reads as TGCAGTGCTATAGGGCACAGGGACGGCTACACCTTC.

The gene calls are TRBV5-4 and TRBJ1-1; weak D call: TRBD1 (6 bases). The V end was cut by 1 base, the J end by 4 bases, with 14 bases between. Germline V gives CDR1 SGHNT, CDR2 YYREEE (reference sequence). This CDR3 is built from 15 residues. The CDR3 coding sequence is TGTGCCAGCAGCTTGACCTTAGGGGGTGGCACTGAAGCTTTCTTT. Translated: CASSLTLGGGTEAFF.

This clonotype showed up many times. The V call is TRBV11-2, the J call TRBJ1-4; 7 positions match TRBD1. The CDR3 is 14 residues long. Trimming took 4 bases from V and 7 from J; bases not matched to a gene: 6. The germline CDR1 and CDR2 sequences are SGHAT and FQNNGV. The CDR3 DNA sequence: TGTGCCAGCAGCTCTCGGACAGGCCGTGAAAAACTGTTTTTT. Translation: CASSSRTGREKLFF.

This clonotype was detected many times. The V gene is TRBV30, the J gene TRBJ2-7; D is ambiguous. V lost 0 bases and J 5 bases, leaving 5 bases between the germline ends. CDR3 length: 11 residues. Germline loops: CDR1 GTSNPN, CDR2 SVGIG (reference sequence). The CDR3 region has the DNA TGTGCCTGGAGTGTGGTGGACGAGCAGTACTTC. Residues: CAWSVVDEQYF.

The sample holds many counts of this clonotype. The CDR3 coding sequence is TGTGCCAGCCGTCCCTTTAGCACAGATACGCAGTATTTT. Protein: CASRPFSTDTQYF. This sequence joins TRBV5-5 and TRBJ2-3, with D unresolved. Trimming removed 7 bases from V and 0 bases from J, with 9 bases in between. Germline-derived CDR1 and CDR2 are SGHKS and YYEKEE (reference sequence). The CDR3 is made up of 13 amino acids.